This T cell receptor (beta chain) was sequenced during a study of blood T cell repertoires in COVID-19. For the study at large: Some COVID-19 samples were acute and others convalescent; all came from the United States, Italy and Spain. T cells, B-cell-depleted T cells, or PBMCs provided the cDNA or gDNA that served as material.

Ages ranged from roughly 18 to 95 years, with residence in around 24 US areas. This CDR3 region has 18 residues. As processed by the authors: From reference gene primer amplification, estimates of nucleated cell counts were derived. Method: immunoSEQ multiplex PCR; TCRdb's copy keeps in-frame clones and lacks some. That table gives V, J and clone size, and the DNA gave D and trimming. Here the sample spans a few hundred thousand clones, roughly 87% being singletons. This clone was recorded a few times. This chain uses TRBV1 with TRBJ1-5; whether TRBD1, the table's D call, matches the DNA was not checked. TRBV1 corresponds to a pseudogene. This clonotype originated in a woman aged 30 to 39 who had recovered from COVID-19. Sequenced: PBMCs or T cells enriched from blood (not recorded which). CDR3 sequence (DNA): TGCACCAGCAGCCTCCCGGACAAGGCCGTCTATAGCAATCAGCCCCAGCATTTT. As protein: CTSSLPDKAVYSNQPQHF.